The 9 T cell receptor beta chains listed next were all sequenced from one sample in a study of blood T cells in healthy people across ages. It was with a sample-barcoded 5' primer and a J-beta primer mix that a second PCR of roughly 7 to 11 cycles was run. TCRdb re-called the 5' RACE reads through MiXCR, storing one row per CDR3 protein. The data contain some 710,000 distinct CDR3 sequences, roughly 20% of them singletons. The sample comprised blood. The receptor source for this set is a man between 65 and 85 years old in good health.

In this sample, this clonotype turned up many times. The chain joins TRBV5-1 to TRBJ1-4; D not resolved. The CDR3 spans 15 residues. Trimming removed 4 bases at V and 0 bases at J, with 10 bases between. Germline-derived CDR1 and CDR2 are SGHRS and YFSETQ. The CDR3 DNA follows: TGCGCCAGCAGCCAACAGACTGCAACTAATGAAAAACTGTTTTTT. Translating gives CASSQQTATNEKLFF.

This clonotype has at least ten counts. The CDR3 nucleotides read TGCAGTGCTAGTCCCCTCATAGGACAGAACGATGAGCAGTTCTTC. Translation: CSASPLIGQNDEQFF. The genes are TRBV20-1 and TRBJ2-1; D might be TRBD1 (6 bases). There are 15 residues in the CDR3. V lost 3 bases to trimming and J lost 8 bases, with 20 bases between them. Germline CDR1 reads DFQATT; CDR2 reads SNEGSKA (reference sequence).

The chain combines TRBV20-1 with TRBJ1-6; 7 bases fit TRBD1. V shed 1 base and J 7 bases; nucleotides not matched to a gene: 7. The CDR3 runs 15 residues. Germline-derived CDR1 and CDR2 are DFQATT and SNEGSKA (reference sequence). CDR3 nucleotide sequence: TGCAGTGCTAGAGCGGTGAACAGGGGAAATTCACCCCTCCACTTT. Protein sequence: CSARAVNRGNSPLHF.

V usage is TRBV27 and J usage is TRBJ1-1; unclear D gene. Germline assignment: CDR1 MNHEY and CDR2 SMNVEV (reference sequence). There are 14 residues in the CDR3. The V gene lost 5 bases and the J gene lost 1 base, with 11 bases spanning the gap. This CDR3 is CASSRPPENTEAFF. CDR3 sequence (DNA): TGTGCCAGCAGTCGCCCTCCAGAGAACACTGAAGCTTTCTTT.

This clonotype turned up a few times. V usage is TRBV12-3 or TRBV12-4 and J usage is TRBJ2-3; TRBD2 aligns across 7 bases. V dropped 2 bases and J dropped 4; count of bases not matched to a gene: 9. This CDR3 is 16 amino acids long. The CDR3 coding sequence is TGTGCCAGCAGTTTAACATTGTCGGGGGGTGCAGATACGCAGTATTTT. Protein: CASSLTLSGGADTQYF.

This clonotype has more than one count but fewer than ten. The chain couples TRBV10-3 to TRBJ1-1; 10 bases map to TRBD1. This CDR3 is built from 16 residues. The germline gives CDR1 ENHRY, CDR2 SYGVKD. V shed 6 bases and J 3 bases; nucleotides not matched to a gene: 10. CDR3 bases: TGTGCCATCAGCCCCGGGACAGGGGAATCGGACACTGAAGCTTTCTTT. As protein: CAISPGTGESDTEAFF.

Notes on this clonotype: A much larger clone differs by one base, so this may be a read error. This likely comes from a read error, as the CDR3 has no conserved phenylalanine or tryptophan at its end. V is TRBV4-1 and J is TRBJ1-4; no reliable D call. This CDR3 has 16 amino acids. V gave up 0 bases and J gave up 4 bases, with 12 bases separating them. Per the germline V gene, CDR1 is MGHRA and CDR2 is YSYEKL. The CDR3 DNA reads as TGCGCCAGCAGCCAAGACTTGGTGGGTGGTAATGAAAAACTGTTTTCT. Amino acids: CASSQDLVGGNEKLFS.

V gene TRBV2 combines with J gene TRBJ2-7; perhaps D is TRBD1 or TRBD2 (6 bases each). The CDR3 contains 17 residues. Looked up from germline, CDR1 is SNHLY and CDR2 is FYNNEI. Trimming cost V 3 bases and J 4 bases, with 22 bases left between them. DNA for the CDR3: TGTGCCAGCAGTGATCGGGGGCGACGTATAACATTATACGAGCAGTACGTC. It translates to CASSDRGRRITLYEQYV.

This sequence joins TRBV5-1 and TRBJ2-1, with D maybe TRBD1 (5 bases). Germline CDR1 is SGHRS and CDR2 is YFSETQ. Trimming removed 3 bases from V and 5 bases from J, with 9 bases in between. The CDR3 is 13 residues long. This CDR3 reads CASSSDNHNEQFF. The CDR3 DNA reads TGCGCCAGCAGCTCGGACAACCACAATGAGCAGTTCTTC.